These 11 T cell receptor beta chains were all obtained from the same sample, sequenced in a study of CD8 T cells in ankylosing spondylitis. MiXCR, run by TCRdb on the 5' RACE reads, gives a single entry per CDR3 protein. The sample shows about 540,000 distinct CDR3 sequences, 10% to 15% of them seen only once. Study-wide results and caveats: Blood from ankylosing spondylitis patients appeared to carry a characteristic roughly 8-variant TCR beta motif.

Their antigens are not known. The sequenced sample was blood, either unsorted or a sorted T cell fraction (not recorded which). Every receptor here comes from a male donor with ankylosing spondylitis.

This clonotype was counted a few times. V gene TRBV10-1 combines with J gene TRBJ2-1; no reliable D call. Trimming stripped 5 bases from V and 3 bases from J, with 14 bases between. Germline V gene lookup returns CDR1 WNHNN and CDR2 SYGVQD (reference sequence). The CDR3 length is 15 residues. CDR3 in amino acids: CASSPRLAVYNEQFF. The CDR3 DNA reads TGCGCCAGCAGTCCCCGGTTGGCGGTCTACAATGAGCAGTTCTTC.

The chain recombines TRBV12-5 with TRBJ2-1; either TRBD1 or TRBD2 may fit D (5 bases each). Trimming took off 5 bases at V and 4 bases at J, with 15 bases between the two ends. This CDR3 comprises 15 residues. Germline values: CDR1 LGHNT, CDR2 FRNRAP. DNA of the CDR3: TGTGCTAGTGGTACCCCCGGGACGGAATACAATGAGCAGTTCTTC. It translates to CASGTPGTEYNEQFF.

The J gene is TRBJ1-2, the V gene TRBV20-1; TRBD1 might be the D (6 bases). Germline V lookup: CDR1 DFQATT, CDR2 SNEGSKA (reference sequence). Trimming stripped 2 bases from V and 4 bases from J, with 11 bases between. The CDR3 has 13 residues. CDR3 loop: CSARITGFYGYTF. CDR3 nucleotides: TGCAGTGCTAGAATAACAGGGTTCTATGGCTACACCTTC.

This clonotype was picked up one time. The V call is TRBV5-1, the J call TRBJ1-4; no clear D. The CDR3 contains 14 residues. Germline CDR1 reads SGHRS; CDR2 reads YFSETQ. Trimming took 2 bases from V and 8 from J, leaving 13 bases between them. DNA for the CDR3: TGCGCCAGCAGCTTCGTAGAGGGAGGCGAAAAACTGTTTTTT. As protein: CASSFVEGGEKLFF.

This clonotype was seen only a few times. The J gene is TRBJ2-2, the V gene TRBV10-1; 11 bases are shared with TRBD2. The germline V gene has CDR1 WNHNN and CDR2 SYGVQD (reference sequence). This CDR3 region has 17 residues. J lost 1 base, V lost 10 bases, and 11 bases had no gene match. The CDR3 region has the DNA TGCGCCATTACCTTTACCGGGACTAGCGGGAACACCGGGGAGCTGTTTTTT. Its protein is CAITFTGTSGNTGELFF.

The sample holds many counts of this clonotype. The chain joins TRBV3-1 to TRBJ2-2; 9 nucleotides line up with TRBD2. The CDR3 length is 15 residues. With V trimmed by 2 bases and J by 5 bases, 3 bases remained unmatched. Germline V gives CDR1 LGHDT, CDR2 YNNKEL (reference sequence). The CDR3 here is CASSQRLAGTGELFF. The CDR3 DNA reads as TGTGCCAGCAGCCAAAGGCTAGCGGGGACCGGGGAGCTGTTTTTT. Based on the CDR3 plus reference TRBV3-1 and TRBJ2-2, the full variable domain is DTAVSQTPKYLVTQMGNDKSIKCEQNLGHDTMYWYKQDSKKFLKIMFSYNNKELIINETVPNRFSPKSPDKAHLNLHINSLELGDSAVYFCASSQRLAGTGELFFGEGSRLTVL.

This clonotype was seen repeatedly, ten times or more. V usage is TRBV6-1 and J usage is TRBJ1-5; D is possibly TRBD1 (5 bases). Trimming stripped 1 base from V and 7 bases from J, with 23 bases between. The germline V gene has CDR1 MNHNS and CDR2 SASEGT. The CDR3 has 18 residues. CDR3 in DNA: TGTGCCAGCAGTGAAGATGTCATGGCCAGGGTAGGGAAGCAGCCCCAGCATTTT. The encoded protein is CASSEDVMARVGKQPQHF.

This clonotype was counted a few times. This sequence joins TRBV20-1 and TRBJ2-7, with TRBD2 matching 7 bases. This CDR3 is built from 14 residues. V trimming: 3 bases; J trimming: 2 bases; junction bases outside the gene matches: 7. Germline-derived CDR1 and CDR2 are DFQATT and SNEGSKA (reference sequence). CDR3 nucleotides: TGCAGTGCTAGTCTTACTAGCGCCGCCTACGAGCAGTACTTC. It translates to CSASLTSAAYEQYF.

This clonotype has more than one count but fewer than ten. J is TRBJ1-1 and V is TRBV10-3; the D gene is possibly TRBD1 (6 bases). There are 13 residues in the CDR3. The V gene lost 10 bases and the J gene lost 4 bases, with 16 bases spanning the gap. In germline, CDR1 is ENHRY, CDR2 SYGVKD. The DNA of the CDR3 is TGTGCCAACCAACAGGAGGGGGGCACTGAAGCTTTCTTT. Residues: CANQQEGGTEAFF.

This clonotype has a count of ten or more. J is TRBJ1-1 and V is TRBV5-1; D not certain. V was pared by 0 bases and J by 4 bases, with 10 bases between. The germline CDR1 and CDR2 sequences are SGHRS and YFSETQ. The CDR3 covers 14 residues. CDR3 loop: CASSLAGGSTEAFF. The CDR3, as DNA: TGCGCCAGCAGCTTGGCCGGTGGTAGCACTGAAGCTTTCTTT. The variable domain in full, completed from reference TRBV5-1 and TRBJ1-1, reads KAGVTQTPRYLIKTRGQQVTLSCSPISGHRSVSWYQQTPGQGLQFLFEYFSETQRNKGNFPGRFSGRQFSNSRSEMNVSTLELGDSALYLCASSLAGGSTEAFFGQGTRLTVV.

This clonotype occurred once. V usage is TRBV5-1 and J usage is TRBJ2-3; 11 bases line up with TRBD2. The V segment lost 7 bases and the J segment 2 bases; nucleotides outside the gene matches: 15. CDR1 is SGHRS, CDR2 YFSETQ, per germline. There are 18 residues in the CDR3. The CDR3 spells CASGSRVATSGITDTQYF. CDR3 in DNA: TGCGCCAGCGGCTCCAGGGTGGCGACTAGCGGGATCACAGATACGCAGTATTTT.